The next 14 T cell receptor beta chains were all read from a single sample in a study of OX40 agonist ivuxolimab in advanced cancers. TCRdb's table, derived via immunoSEQ multiplex PCR, lists solely in-frame clones and lacks some. The sample consists of fewer than 90,000 clones, about 82% of them appearing once. The specimen comprised CD4+ or CD8+ T cells sorted from blood, sampled in a trial of the OX40 agonist ivuxolimab. The receptor set was obtained from an adult with an advanced solid tumor such as melanoma, head and neck, liver or kidney cancer.

The chain employs TRBV6-1 and TRBJ1-3; 8 positions agree with TRBD1. The ends lost 3 bases at V and 8 bases at J; junction bases unmatched: 6. The CDR3 length is 14 residues. From germline, CDR1 is MNHNS and CDR2 SASEGT. The CDR3 bases are TGTGCCAGCAGTGATCGGACAGGGCTGGACACCATATATTTT. Residues: CASSDRTGLDTIYF.

The chain has TRBV18 and TRBJ2-2, with D perhaps matching TRBD2 (6 bases). The germline V and J ends were trimmed by 1 base and 2 bases, with 11 bases remaining between them. The CDR3 sequence is 16 residues long. Germline assignment: CDR1 KGHSH and CDR2 LQKENI. The CDR3 nucleotides are TGTGCCAGCTCACCACTTCCGGGGGTTAACACCGGGGAGCTGTTTTTT. This gives the protein CASSPLPGVNTGELFF.

This chain uses TRBV6-5 with TRBJ2-3, with TRBD1 matching 10 bases. This CDR3 comprises 13 residues. V was pared by 6 bases and J by 5 bases, with 2 bases of the junction left unmatched. Germline V gives CDR1 MNHEY, CDR2 SVGAGI. The CDR3 coding sequence is TGTGCCAGCAGAGGGACAGGGGAAGATACGCAGTATTTT. This codes for CASRGTGEDTQYF.

The chain is built from TRBV6-5 and TRBJ2-3, with D unresolved. The germline gives CDR1 MNHEY, CDR2 SVGAGI. The CDR3 has 16 amino acids. V was cut by 4 bases and J by 4 bases, with 18 bases left in between. The CDR3 protein is CASSSKSRPLPDTQYF. The CDR3 bases are TGTGCCAGCAGTTCCAAAAGCAGGCCCCTCCCAGATACGCAGTATTTT.

Within the sample, this clone is medium-sized (0.01 to 0.1%). The rearrangement links TRBV19 to TRBJ1-5, with D maybe TRBD1 (6 bases). V dropped 6 bases and J dropped 5 bases, with 17 bases sitting between them. Germline-derived CDR1 and CDR2 are LNHDA and SQIVND (reference sequence). The CDR3 extends over 15 amino acids. The CDR3 protein is CASRKDAEGDQPQHF. DNA of the CDR3: TGTGCCAGTAGAAAGGACGCCGAGGGGGATCAGCCCCAGCATTTT.

The rearrangement links TRBV6-5 to TRBJ1-2, with 8 bases matching TRBD1. Germline values: CDR1 MNHEY, CDR2 SVGAGI. Trimming at V came to 6 bases and at J to 3 bases, leaving 6 bases not matched to a gene. The CDR3 totals 14 residues. CDR3 sequence reads: CASRDQGAYYGYTF. CDR3 DNA sequence: TGTGCCAGCAGGGACCAGGGGGCCTACTATGGCTACACCTTC.

CDR3 sequence reads: CASSVVRAGDPTQYNEQFF. In DNA form, the CDR3 reads TGTGCCAGCAGCGTAGTCCGAGCGGGGGACCCTACGCAATACAATGAGCAGTTCTTC. The genes are TRBV9 and TRBJ2-1, with TRBD2 matching over 8 bases. Germline values: CDR1 SGDLS, CDR2 YYNGEE. V was clipped by 0 bases and J by 4 bases; unmatched bases: 15. The CDR3 runs to 19 residues.

J is TRBJ2-7 and V is TRBV28; D tentatively fits TRBD1 or TRBD2 (6 bases each). CDR1 and CDR2 from the germline V gene are MDHEN and SYDVKM. V dropped 6 bases and J dropped 3 bases, with 15 bases sitting between them. The CDR3 has 14 amino acids. This chain's CDR3 is CASSEGGPRYEQYF. CDR3 in DNA: TGTGCCAGCAGCGAGGGGGGACCACGCTACGAGCAGTACTTC. Full variable domain (remainder filled in from reference TRBV28 and TRBJ2-7): DVKVTQSSRYLVKRTGEKVFLECVQDMDHENMFWYRQDPGLGLRLIYFSYDVKMKEKGDIPEGYSVSREKKERFSLILESASTNQTSMYLCASSEGGPRYEQYFGPGTRLTVT.

The rearrangement joins TRBV5-5 to TRBJ2-7; 11 nucleotides agree with TRBD1. Germline V lookup: CDR1 SGHKS, CDR2 YYEKEE (reference sequence). The length of the CDR3 is 16 residues. The junction had 7 bases not matched to a gene; V was cut back by 2 bases and J by 3 bases. CDR3 nucleotide sequence: TGTGCCAGCAGCTTTCGACCCGGGACAGGGGGCTACGAGCAGTACTTC. Residues: CASSFRPGTGGYEQYF.

On this clone: This could be a read error, since a much larger clone is one nucleotide away. The chain joins TRBV7-7 to TRBJ1-3, with D uncertain. CDR3 length equals 14 residues. The germline V gene encodes CDR1 SSHAT and CDR2 FNYEAQ (reference sequence). Here the CDR3 DNA reads TGTGCCAGCAGCCGCGGGGAGGGAGGAAGCACCATATATTTT. It codes for CASSRGEGGSTIYF.

The V gene is TRBV15, the J gene TRBJ1-5, with 7 nucleotides matching TRBD1. Trimming took 5 bases from V and 7 from J; bases not matched to a gene: 5. In germline, CDR1 is LNHNV, CDR2 YYDKDF (reference sequence). The CDR3 loop spans 13 amino acids. CDR3 DNA: TGTGCCACCAGCGAGGGGGCCGGACAGCCCCAGCATTTT. This codes for CATSEGAGQPQHF.

The chain uses TRBV5-6 and TRBJ1-4; D ambiguous. Germline CDR1 reads SGHDT; CDR2 reads YYEEEE. The CDR3 sequence is 16 residues long. Between the trimmed V and J ends, which lost 0 bases and 6 bases, there was a span of 15 bases. The CDR3 sequence is CASSLGVRGSHEKLFF. CDR3 DNA sequence: TGTGCCAGCAGCTTGGGGGTAAGAGGTTCCCATGAAAAACTGTTTTTT.

The chain has TRBV5-1 and TRBJ2-1, with D possibly called TRBD1 or TRBD2 (5 bases each). Trimming left V 4 bases short and J 7 bases short, with 15 bases between. Germline CDR1 is SGHRS and CDR2 is YFSETQ. The CDR3 runs to 14 residues. Here the CDR3 DNA reads TGCGCCAGCAGCCGTTATGAGGGGCGGAATGAGCAGTTCTTC. Its translation is CASSRYEGRNEQFF.

The gene calls are TRBV5-1 and TRBJ2-5; 9 nucleotides match TRBD1. V lost 2 bases and J lost 2; bases outside the gene matches: 1. CDR1 and CDR2 (germline): SGHRS, YFSETQ. CDR3 length equals 14 residues. The CDR3, as DNA: TGCGCCAGCAGCTTTGGGACAGGGCAAGAGACCCAGTACTTC. Protein product: CASSFGTGQETQYF.